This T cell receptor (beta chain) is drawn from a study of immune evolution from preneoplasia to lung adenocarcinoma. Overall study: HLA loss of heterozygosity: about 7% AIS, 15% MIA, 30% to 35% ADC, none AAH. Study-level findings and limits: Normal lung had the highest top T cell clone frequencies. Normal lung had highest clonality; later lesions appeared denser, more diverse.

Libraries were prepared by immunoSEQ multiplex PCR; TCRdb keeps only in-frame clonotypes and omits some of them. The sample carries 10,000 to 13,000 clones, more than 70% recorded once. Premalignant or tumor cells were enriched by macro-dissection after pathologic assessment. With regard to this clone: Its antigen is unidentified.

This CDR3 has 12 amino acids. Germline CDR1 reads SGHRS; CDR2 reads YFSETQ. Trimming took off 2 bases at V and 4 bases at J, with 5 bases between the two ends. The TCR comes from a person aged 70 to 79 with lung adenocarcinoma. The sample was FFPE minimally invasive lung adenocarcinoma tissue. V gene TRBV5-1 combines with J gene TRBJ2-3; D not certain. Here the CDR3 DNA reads TGCGCCAGCAGCTTCCAGCCAGATACGCAGTATTTT. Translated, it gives CASSFQPDTQYF.